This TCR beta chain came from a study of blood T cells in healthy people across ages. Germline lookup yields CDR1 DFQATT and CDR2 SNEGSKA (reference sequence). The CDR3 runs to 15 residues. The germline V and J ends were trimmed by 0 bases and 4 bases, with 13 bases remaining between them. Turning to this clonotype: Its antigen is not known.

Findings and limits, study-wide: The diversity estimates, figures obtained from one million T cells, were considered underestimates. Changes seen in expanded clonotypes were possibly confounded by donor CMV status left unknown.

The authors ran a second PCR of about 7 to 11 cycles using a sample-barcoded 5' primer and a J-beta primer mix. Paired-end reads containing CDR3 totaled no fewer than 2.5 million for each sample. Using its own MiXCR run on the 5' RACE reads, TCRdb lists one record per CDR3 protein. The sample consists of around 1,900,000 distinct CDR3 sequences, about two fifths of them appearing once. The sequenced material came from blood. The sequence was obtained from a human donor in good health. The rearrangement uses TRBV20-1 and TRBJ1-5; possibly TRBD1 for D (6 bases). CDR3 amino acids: CSARDTRGGNQPQHF. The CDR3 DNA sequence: TGCAGTGCTAGAGATACCAGGGGAGGGAATCAGCCCCAGCATTTT.